This T cell receptor beta chain is from a study of OX40 agonist ivuxolimab in advanced cancers. Overall study results and limits: CD8+ T cells showed, on average, more clonal expansion than CD4+ cells.

Data came from immunoSEQ multiplex PCR; TCRdb stores just in-frame clones and leaves some out. The data show roughly 80,000 clones, approximately 80% seen once. Germline CDR1 MDHEN, CDR2 SYDVKM. Trimming took 6 bases from V and 3 from J; bases not matched to a gene: 6. The CDR3 loop spans 15 amino acids. This clone was seen a handful of times. What it binds is not known. Individuals having autoimmune disease history or systemic immunosuppression were not enrolled. Blood got drawn at baseline, again on cycle 4 day 1, and then on cycle 7 day 1. V gene TRBV28 combines with J gene TRBJ2-1; the match to TRBD1 covers 9 bases. This clonotype was obtained from an adult with an advanced solid tumor such as melanoma, head and neck, liver or kidney cancer. The sequencing here drew on CD4+ or CD8+ T cells sorted from blood, taken in a trial of the OX40 agonist ivuxolimab. The CDR3 DNA follows: TGTGCCAGCAGGCACCGGGACAGGGACTACAATGAGCAGTTCTTC. Residues: CASRHRDRDYNEQFF.